These 16 T cell receptor beta chains originate from one sample sequenced in a study of T cells after yellow fever vaccination. MiXCR, run by TCRdb on the 5' RACE reads, gives a single entry per CDR3 protein. The sample lists over 200,000 distinct CDR3 sequences; over 6.5% were seen once. The input for sequencing was CD4+ T cells sorted from PBMCs, taken on the day of the yellow fever booster vaccination. Source of these receptors: a man aged 25-45 years who received the YFV17D yellow fever vaccine.

This clonotype was counted ten times or more. The rearrangement joins TRBV5-1 to TRBJ2-7, with D perhaps given as TRBD1 or TRBD2 (5 bases each). CDR3 size: 14 residues. V gave up 5 bases and J gave up 2 bases, with 14 bases separating them. CDR1 and CDR2 from the germline V gene are SGHRS and YFSETQ. CDR3 DNA: TGCGCCAGCAGGGGAGACAGTACTGCCTACGAGCAGTACTTC. Translated: CASRGDSTAYEQYF.

This clonotype was picked up a small number of times. The V call is TRBV28, the J call TRBJ2-2, with D maybe TRBD1 (6 bases). The CDR3 is 14 residues long. Trimming removed 7 bases from V and 2 bases from J, with 11 bases in between. Germline V gene lookup returns CDR1 MDHEN and CDR2 SYDVKM. The CDR3 spells CASTGTTNTGELFF. The DNA for the CDR3 is TGTGCCAGCACCGGGACAACTAACACCGGGGAGCTGTTTTTT.

CDR3 sequence reads: CSAREAGTRITDTQYF. The CDR3, as DNA: TGCAGTGCTAGAGAGGCTGGGACTAGGATAACAGATACGCAGTATTTT. The V and J genes are TRBV20-1 and TRBJ2-3, with 8 bases lining up with TRBD2. This CDR3 is 16 amino acids long. In germline, CDR1 is DFQATT, CDR2 SNEGSKA (reference sequence). Trimming cost V 0 bases and J 3 bases; bases outside gene matches: 8.

This clonotype was seen only a few times. This chain links TRBV20-1 with TRBJ2-4, with D tentatively TRBD2 (6 bases). Germline loops: CDR1 DFQATT, CDR2 SNEGSKA (reference sequence). The CDR3 is made up of 15 amino acids. The ends were cut back, 3 bases at V and 8 bases at J, with 20 bases in the middle. The CDR3 DNA is TGCAGTGCTAGCGAGGTGGAGCGGGTCCGCGACATTCAGTACTTC. Translating gives CSASEVERVRDIQYF.

The table lists this clonotype with a few counts. The chain carries TRBV20-1 and TRBJ2-1; 13 positions agree with TRBD2. The CDR3 is made up of 14 amino acids. CDR1 and CDR2 from the germline V gene are DFQATT and SNEGSKA (reference sequence). V gave up 6 bases and J gave up 6 bases; unmatched junction bases: 5. CDR3 sequence reads: CSAWTSGRRNEQFF. The CDR3, as DNA: TGCAGTGCCTGGACTAGCGGGAGACGCAATGAGCAGTTCTTC.

This clonotype was found a few times. This rearrangement joins TRBV5-8 to TRBJ1-3; D perhaps matches TRBD1 (6 bases). The CDR3 length is 17 residues. Germline CDR1 reads SGHTS; CDR2 reads YDEGEE. V lost 3 bases and J lost 0, with 16 bases in between. This CDR3 reads CASSSPPGDISGNTIYF. In DNA form, the CDR3 reads TGTGCCAGCAGCTCCCCCCCCGGGGACATCTCTGGAAACACCATATATTTT.

As for this clonotype: A much larger clone differs by one base, so this may be a read error. The gene calls are TRBV20-1 and TRBJ2-3; possible D gene TRBD2, 5 bases. Germline lookup yields CDR1 DFQATT and CDR2 SNEGSKA (reference sequence). The CDR3 sequence is 13 residues long. The CDR3 protein is CSAGPGSRDTQYF. The DNA of the CDR3 is TGCAGTGCTGGGCCGGGGAGCAGAGATACGCAGTATTTT.

This clonotype was picked up many times. V usage is TRBV7-2 and J usage is TRBJ2-7; possible D gene TRBD1, 6 bases. Trimming cost V 1 base and J 3 bases, with 16 bases left between them. Germline V gene sequence: CDR1 SGHTA, CDR2 FQGNSA. The CDR3 has 16 residues. CDR3 nucleotide sequence: TGTGCCAGCAGCTTAGGCCCAGGGGAAATGGGCTACGAGCAGTACTTC. The encoded protein is CASSLGPGEMGYEQYF.

CDR3 DNA sequence: TGCAGTGCTCGGGAGGGAGCCTACGAGCAGTACTTC. Its protein is CSAREGAYEQYF. The chain has TRBV20-1 and TRBJ2-7; 8 bases line up with TRBD2. This CDR3 is built from 12 residues. From germline, CDR1 is DFQATT and CDR2 SNEGSKA (reference sequence). The V gene end was trimmed by 5 bases and the J gene end by 2 bases; junction bases not matched to a gene: 2.

In this sample, this clonotype turned up many times. V usage is TRBV6-1 and J usage is TRBJ2-2; tentatively, D is TRBD1 (6 bases). Per the germline V gene, CDR1 is MNHNS and CDR2 is SASEGT. This CDR3 region has 16 residues. Trimming pared 6 bases from V and 1 base from J, leaving 15 bases between. In nucleotides, the CDR3 is TGTGCCAGCAGATCCGGACAGAGAATGAACACCGGGGAGCTGTTTTTT. Translated: CASRSGQRMNTGELFF.

CDR3 amino acids: CASSDGTNEKLFF. The CDR3 bases are TGCGCCAGCAGTGACGGTACTAATGAAAAACTGTTTTTT. J is TRBJ1-4 and V is TRBV10-1, with D unresolved. CDR1 is WNHNN, CDR2 SYGVQD, per germline (reference sequence). This CDR3 spans 13 amino acids. V was clipped by 3 bases and J by 2 bases, with 4 bases between them.

This clonotype was counted a few times. The chain has TRBV20-1 and TRBJ2-7, with 9 bases lining up with TRBD2. Germline V gene data show CDR1 as DFQATT and CDR2 as SNEGSKA (reference sequence). The length of the CDR3 is 15 residues. Unmatched junction bases numbered 13, after V lost 5 bases and J lost 5 bases. The CDR3 nucleotides are TGCAGTGCTGAAAATAGCGGGAGCGTTAACCACGAGCAGTACTTC. This sequence encodes CSAENSGSVNHEQYF.

The chain couples TRBV5-1 to TRBJ2-3; possible D gene TRBD2, 6 bases. Germline values: CDR1 SGHRS, CDR2 YFSETQ. V was trimmed by 4 bases and J by 0 bases, leaving 15 bases between them. The CDR3 extends over 16 amino acids. The CDR3 bases are TGCGCCAGCAGCGAGGGGACTTCCTCTAGCACAGATACGCAGTATTTT. Translated: CASSEGTSSSTDTQYF.

The V call is TRBV4-2, the J call TRBJ2-7, with D perhaps TRBD2 (6 bases). Trimming removed 0 bases at V and 0 bases at J, with 9 bases between. Germline V gene lookup returns CDR1 LGHNA and CDR2 YNFKEQ. CDR3 length equals 15 residues. CDR3 loop: CASSQDWTNSYEQYF. DNA for the CDR3: TGTGCCAGCAGCCAAGATTGGACTAACTCCTACGAGCAGTACTTC.

V usage is TRBV6-1 and J usage is TRBJ2-2; D remains unclear. Germline CDR1 is MNHNS and CDR2 is SASEGT. The V end was cut by 4 bases, the J end by 2 bases, with 11 bases between. The CDR3 is 15 amino acids. Here the CDR3 reads CASSVARYNTGELFF. In DNA, the CDR3 is TGTGCCAGCAGTGTGGCACGATATAACACCGGGGAGCTGTTTTTT.

This clonotype was observed at least ten times. This sequence joins TRBV7-2 and TRBJ2-1, with TRBD2 matching 12 bases. The CDR3 is 17 amino acids. Germline V lookup: CDR1 SGHTA, CDR2 FQGNSA. Losses at the gene ends were 5 bases for V and 5 bases for J; bases not matched to a gene: 10. The CDR3 coding sequence is TGTGCCAGCAGCCGACCTCCGGGACTAGCGGGTAACAATGAGCAGTTCTTC. Residues: CASSRPPGLAGNNEQFF.